The T cell receptor beta chain described here comes from a study of naive and memory T cell subsets. The beta constant-region primer was an equimolar mix of two oligonucleotides covering TRBC1 and TRBC2. Ligated cDNA was amplified by four rounds of PCR with nested alpha and beta constant-region primers and SP2. The cDNA 3' end received a ligated single-stranded oligonucleotide carrying the SP2 primer and a 12-nucleotide UMI. Each CDR3 protein is one row after TCRdb ran MiXCR on the UMI-ligation and nested PCR reads. The table lists some 82,000 distinct CDR3 sequences, approximately 9.2% of them singletons. Germline assignment: CDR1 WNHNN and CDR2 SYGVQD (reference sequence). V dropped 4 bases and J dropped 2; count of bases not matched to a gene: 7. The CDR3 length is 15 residues. This clonotype was observed many times. Its antigen is not known. General study results and limits: In CD4 and CD8 cells, diversity dropped from naive through EMRA. Over 95% of naive TCR sequences appeared only once, unlike memory subsets.

The sequence was obtained from a human donor in good health. The chain uses TRBV10-1 and TRBJ2-7, with 8 bases matching TRBD2. The sequencing input was naive CD8+ T cells from blood. Written as DNA, the CDR3 is TGCGCCAGCAGTGGACCGGGACTAGATACCTACGAGCAGTACTTC. This translates into CASSGPGLDTYEQYF.